Listed below are T cell receptor beta chains from one sample, sequenced in a study of T cell responses to AZD1222 COVID-19 vaccine. Some clones are missing from TCRdb's copy, which holds only in-frame ones; the method was immunoSEQ multiplex PCR. The sample contains 100,000 to 150,000 clones, roughly 90% of which appear only once. The sample in question was peripheral blood, obtained on day 0 of AZD1222 vaccination. These receptors all stem from an adult in good health. The conserved cysteine and the conserved F or W are not part of the CDR3 here. Where a row states a size, it is once, few, many or the class of an expanded clone; other rows omit it.

>13|TRBJ2-7|TRBV7-2|.
ASSLEGTETYEQY
>12|TRBJ1-2|TRBV7-8|.
ASSLSTGWYGYT
>10|TRBJ1-2|TRBV6-5|.
ASSRTSYGYT
>11|TRBJ2-3|TRBV19|.
ASRLAGPDTQY
>13|TRBJ2-7|TRBV5-1|.
ASSLYPGWTGEQY
>11|TRBJ2-7|TRBV19|.
ASSIEGFKEQY
>11|TRBJ1-2|TRBV30|.
AWVLKQGLWYT
>13|TRBJ1-1|TRBV27|.
ASSFTSWGTTEAF
>14|TRBJ2-2|TRBV18|.
ASSPRGGMETGELF
>11|TRBJ2-1|TRBV7-8|.
ASSLEMGRKQF
>15|TRBJ1-5|TRBV7-8|.
ASSLGLTGYSNQPQH
>10|TRBJ2-7|TRBV6-5|.
ASSYEGYEQY
>13|TRBJ2-7|TRBV7-2|once
ASSSSLAPSYEQY
>12|TRBJ2-7|TRBV13|.
ASSPAGTSYEQY
>12|TRBJ1-1|TRBV4-2|.
ASSQDGRSTEAF